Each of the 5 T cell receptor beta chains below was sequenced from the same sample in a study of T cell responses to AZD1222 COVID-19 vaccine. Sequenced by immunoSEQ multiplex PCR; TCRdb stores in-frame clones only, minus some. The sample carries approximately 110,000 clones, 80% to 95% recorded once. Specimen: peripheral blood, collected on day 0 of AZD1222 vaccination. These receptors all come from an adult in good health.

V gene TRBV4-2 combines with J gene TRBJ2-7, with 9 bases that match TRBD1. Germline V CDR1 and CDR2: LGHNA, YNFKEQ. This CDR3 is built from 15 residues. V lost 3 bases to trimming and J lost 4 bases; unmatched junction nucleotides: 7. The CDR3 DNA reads TGTGCCAGCAGCCATGCCATTGGGACAGGGTACGAGCAGTACTTC. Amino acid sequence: CASSHAIGTGYEQYF.

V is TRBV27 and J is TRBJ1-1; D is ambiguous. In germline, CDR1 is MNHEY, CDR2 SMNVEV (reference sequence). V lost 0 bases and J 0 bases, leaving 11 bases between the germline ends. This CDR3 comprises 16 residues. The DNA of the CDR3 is TGTGCCAGCAGTTTATCCGGTCCAGGCGTGAACACTGAAGCTTTCTTT. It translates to CASSLSGPGVNTEAFF.

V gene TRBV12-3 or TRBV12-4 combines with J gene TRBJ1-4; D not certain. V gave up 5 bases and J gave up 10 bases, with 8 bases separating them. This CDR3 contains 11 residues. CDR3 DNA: TGTGCCAGCAGTCTGGAGGGAAAACTGTTTTTT. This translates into CASSLEGKLFF.

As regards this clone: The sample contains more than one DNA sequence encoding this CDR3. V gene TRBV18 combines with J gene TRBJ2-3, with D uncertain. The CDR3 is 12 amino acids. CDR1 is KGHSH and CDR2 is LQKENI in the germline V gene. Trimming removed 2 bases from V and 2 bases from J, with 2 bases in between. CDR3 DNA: TGTGCCAGCTCACCATTCACAGATACGCAGTATTTT. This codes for CASSPFTDTQYF. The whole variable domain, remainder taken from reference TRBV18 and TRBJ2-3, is NAGVMQNPRHLVRRRGQEARLRCSPMKGHSHVYWYRQLPEEGLKFMVYLQKENIIDESGMPKERFSAEFPKEGPSILRIQQVVRGDSAAYFCASSPFTDTQYFGPGTRLTVL.

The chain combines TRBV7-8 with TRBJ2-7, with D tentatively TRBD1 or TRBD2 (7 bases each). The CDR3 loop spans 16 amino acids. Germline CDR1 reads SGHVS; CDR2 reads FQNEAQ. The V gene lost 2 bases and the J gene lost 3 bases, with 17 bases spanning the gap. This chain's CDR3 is CASSLSGAQGNYEQYF. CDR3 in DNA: TGTGCCAGCAGCTTAAGCGGGGCACAGGGGAACTACGAGCAGTACTTC.